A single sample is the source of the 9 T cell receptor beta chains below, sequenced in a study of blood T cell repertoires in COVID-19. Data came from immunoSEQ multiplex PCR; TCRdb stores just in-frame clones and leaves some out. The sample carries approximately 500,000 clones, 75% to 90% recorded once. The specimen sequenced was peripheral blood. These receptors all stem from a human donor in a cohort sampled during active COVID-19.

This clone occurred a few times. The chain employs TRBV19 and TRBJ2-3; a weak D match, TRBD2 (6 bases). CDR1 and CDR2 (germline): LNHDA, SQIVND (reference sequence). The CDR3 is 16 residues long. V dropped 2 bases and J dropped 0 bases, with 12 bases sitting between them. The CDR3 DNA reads TGTGCCAGTAGTATACGGGAGCGGTTAAGCACAGATACGCAGTATTTT. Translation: CASSIRERLSTDTQYF.

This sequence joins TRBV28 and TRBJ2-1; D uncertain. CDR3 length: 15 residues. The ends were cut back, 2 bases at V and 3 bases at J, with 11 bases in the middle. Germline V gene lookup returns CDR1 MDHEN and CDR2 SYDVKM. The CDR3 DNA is TGTGCCAGCAGTTTACTCTACAGAAACTACAATGAGCAGTTCTTC. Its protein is CASSLLYRNYNEQFF.

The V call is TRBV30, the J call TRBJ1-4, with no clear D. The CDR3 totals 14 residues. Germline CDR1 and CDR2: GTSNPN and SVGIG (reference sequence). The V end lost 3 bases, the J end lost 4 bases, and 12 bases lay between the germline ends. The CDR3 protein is CAWSTTGYNEKLFF. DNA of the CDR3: TGTGCCTGGAGCACGACCGGGTATAATGAAAAACTGTTTTTT. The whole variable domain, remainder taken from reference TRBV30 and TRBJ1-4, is SQTIHQWPATLVQPVGSPLSLECTVEGTSNPNLYWYRQAAGRGLQLLFYSVGIGQISSEVPQNLSASRPQDRQFILSSKKLLLSDSGFYLCAWSTTGYNEKLFFGSGTQLSVL.

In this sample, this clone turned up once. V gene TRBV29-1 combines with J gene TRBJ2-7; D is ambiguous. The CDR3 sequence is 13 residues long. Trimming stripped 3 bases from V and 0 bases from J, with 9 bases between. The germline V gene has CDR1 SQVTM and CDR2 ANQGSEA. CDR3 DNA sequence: TGCAGCGTTGACTCTCCAGGCTCCTACGAGCAGTACTTC. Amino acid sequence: CSVDSPGSYEQYF.

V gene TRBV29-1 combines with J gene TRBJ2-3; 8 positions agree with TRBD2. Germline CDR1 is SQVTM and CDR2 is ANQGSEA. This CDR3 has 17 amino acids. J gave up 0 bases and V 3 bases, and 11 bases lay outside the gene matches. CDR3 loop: CSVEGPAGEYSTDTQYF. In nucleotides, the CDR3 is TGCAGCGTTGAGGGGCCAGCGGGAGAATATAGCACAGATACGCAGTATTTT.

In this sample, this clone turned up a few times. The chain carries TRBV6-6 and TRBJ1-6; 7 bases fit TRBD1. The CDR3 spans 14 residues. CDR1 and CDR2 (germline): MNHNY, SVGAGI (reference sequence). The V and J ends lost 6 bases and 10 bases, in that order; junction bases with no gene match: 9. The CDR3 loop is CASSLGTVGSPLHF. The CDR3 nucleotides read TGTGCCAGCAGCCTCGGGACAGTCGGATCACCCCTCCACTTT.

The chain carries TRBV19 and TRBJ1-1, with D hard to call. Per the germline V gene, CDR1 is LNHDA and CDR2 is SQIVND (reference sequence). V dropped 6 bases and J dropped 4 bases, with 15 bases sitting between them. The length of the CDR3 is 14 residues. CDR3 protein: CASSGIRPGTEAFF. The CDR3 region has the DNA TGTGCCAGTAGCGGCATAAGGCCGGGCACTGAAGCTTTCTTT. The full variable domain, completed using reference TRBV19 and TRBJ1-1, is DGGITQSPKYLFRKEGQNVTLSCEQNLNHDAMYWYRQDPGQGLRLIYYSQIVNDFQKGDIAEGYSVSREKKESFPLTVTSAQKNPTAFYLCASSGIRPGTEAFFGQGTRLTVV.

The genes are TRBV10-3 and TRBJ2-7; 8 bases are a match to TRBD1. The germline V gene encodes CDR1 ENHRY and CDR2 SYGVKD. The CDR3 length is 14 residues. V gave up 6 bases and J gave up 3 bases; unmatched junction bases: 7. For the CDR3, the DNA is TGTGCCATCAGCGACGGACAGGGCCGCTACGAGCAGTACTTC. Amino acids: CAISDGQGRYEQYF.

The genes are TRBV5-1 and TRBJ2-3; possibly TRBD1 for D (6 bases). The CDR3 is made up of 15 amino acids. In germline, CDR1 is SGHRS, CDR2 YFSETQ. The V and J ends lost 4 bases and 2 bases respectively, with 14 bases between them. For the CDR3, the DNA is TGCGCCAGCAGCAACGGACAGTCATCCACAGATACGCAGTATTTT. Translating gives CASSNGQSSTDTQYF.